The 18 T cell receptor beta chains in this list originate from one sample, sequenced in a study of T cell clonotyping in hematopoietic cell transplantation (TCRdb year 2021). The time point label, read with the paper, signifies: recipient sample about 28 days before transplant, after cytoreduction. Library construction relied on the immunoSEQ multiplex PCR assay. In its TCRdb copy, this immuneACCESS table keeps in-frame sequences only and misses some clones. Where compared with another copy, unresolved V genes explain less than half of these, and the others have no known cause. In this sample the table shows about 76,000 clones, less than 96% of which occur a single time. Approximately 1.8% of the sample is held by the ten biggest clonotypes. The starting material was peripheral blood mononuclear cells, obtained before stem cell transplant. These receptors all stem from a woman aged 45-59 years with acute myeloid leukemia. Some clones in this sample may be carry-over from other donors' samples.

J is TRBJ2-5 and V is TRBV7-2; possible D gene TRBD1, 6 bases. The germline V and J ends were trimmed by 3 bases and 5 bases, with 10 bases remaining between them. The CDR3 loop spans 13 amino acids. Per germline, CDR1 SGHTA and CDR2 FQGNSA. CDR3 DNA: TGTGCCAGCAGCTTTCAGGGGTGGGAGACCCAGTACTTC. Translating gives CASSFQGWETQYF.

The chain has TRBV6-1 and TRBJ1-5; D not certain. Trimming took 1 base from V and 6 from J, leaving 10 bases between them. CDR1 is MNHNS, CDR2 SASEGT, per germline. This CDR3 has 14 residues. The CDR3 reads CASSEEVGIQPQHF. In DNA, the CDR3 is TGTGCCAGCAGTGAAGAAGTAGGCATTCAGCCCCAGCATTTT.

The V and J genes are TRBV7-2 and TRBJ1-2; D remains unclear. V was shortened by 5 bases and J by 5 bases, with 6 bases between the two germline ends. Germline values: CDR1 SGHTA, CDR2 FQGNSA. The CDR3 runs 11 residues. Here the CDR3 reads CASSNRYGYTF. Written as DNA, the CDR3 is TGTGCCAGCAGCAACCGTTATGGCTACACCTTC.

This chain uses TRBV7-8 with TRBJ1-2; D is uncertain. From germline, CDR1 is SGHVS and CDR2 FQNEAQ. The CDR3 sequence is 14 residues long. The ends were cut back, 1 base at V and 4 bases at J, with 10 bases in the middle. The DNA of the CDR3 is TGTGCCAGCAGCTTAGAAGGGCGGAGCTATGGCTACACCTTC. Amino acids: CASSLEGRSYGYTF.

The rearrangement joins TRBV5-1 to TRBJ2-5; D call uncertain. V gave up 0 bases and J gave up 0 bases, with 6 bases separating them. CDR1 is SGHRS, CDR2 YFSETQ, per germline. The CDR3 has 14 amino acids. The CDR3 DNA follows: TGCGCCAGCAGCTTGGGGAACTACCAAGAGACCCAGTACTTC. It yields the protein CASSLGNYQETQYF. The full variable domain, with the rest looked up from reference TRBV5-1 and TRBJ2-5, is KAGVTQTPRYLIKTRGQQVTLSCSPISGHRSVSWYQQTPGQGLQFLFEYFSETQRNKGNFPGRFSGRQFSNSRSEMNVSTLELGDSALYLCASSLGNYQETQYFGPGTRLLVL.

The chain is built from TRBV6-5 and TRBJ2-5; D not resolved. This CDR3 is 11 amino acids long. V lost 4 bases and J lost 5, with 5 bases in between. Germline assignment: CDR1 MNHEY and CDR2 SVGAGI. The CDR3 reads CASSFGETQYF. The DNA for the CDR3 is TGTGCCAGCAGTTTCGGGGAGACCCAGTACTTC.

The CDR3 sequence: CAWSPHGGLNTGELFF. CDR3 nucleotides: TGTGCCTGGAGTCCACATGGGGGCCTCAACACCGGGGAGCTGTTTTTT. The chain uses TRBV30 and TRBJ2-2, with D perhaps matching TRBD1 (6 bases). The germline CDR1 and CDR2 sequences are GTSNPN and SVGIG (reference sequence). This CDR3 has 16 residues. Trimming pared 2 bases from V and 2 bases from J, leaving 15 bases between.

This rearrangement joins TRBV6-5 to TRBJ1-5; perhaps TRBD1 as D (6 bases). Trimming left V 6 bases short and J 0 bases short, with 12 bases between. Looked up from germline, CDR1 is MNHEY and CDR2 is SVGAGI. The CDR3 has 15 residues. Here the CDR3 reads CASRTGLYSNQPQHF. The CDR3 nucleotides are TGTGCCAGCAGGACAGGTTTATATAGCAATCAGCCCCAGCATTTT.

The CDR3, as DNA: TGTGCCAGCAGTTACTCTTACCGCGTTAACACTGAAGCTTTCTTT. Translated, it gives CASSYSYRVNTEAFF. J is TRBJ1-1 and V is TRBV6-5, with D uncertain. The CDR3 length is 15 residues. V was pared by 0 bases and J by 2 bases, with 10 bases between. CDR1 MNHEY and CDR2 SVGAGI come from the germline V gene.

The chain joins TRBV7-2 to TRBJ2-7; TRBD1 matches 7 bases. Trimming removed 5 bases from V and 5 bases from J; junction bases left unmatched: 9. This CDR3 region has 14 residues. CDR1 SGHTA and CDR2 FQGNSA come from the germline V gene. CDR3 amino acids: CASSPDRVHDEQYF. The DNA of the CDR3 is TGTGCCAGCAGCCCAGACAGGGTCCACGACGAGCAGTACTTC.

The V gene is TRBV11-2, the J gene TRBJ1-3; D unresolved. V lost 4 bases to trimming and J lost 0 bases, with 10 bases between them. This CDR3 contains 15 residues. Per the germline V gene, CDR1 is SGHAT and CDR2 is FQNNGV. CDR3 amino acids: CASSSLISSGNTIYF. CDR3 bases: TGTGCCAGCAGCTCACTCATCAGCTCTGGAAACACCATATATTTT. Variable domain in full (rest from reference TRBV11-2 and TRBJ1-3): EAGVAQSPRYKIIEKRQSVAFWCNPISGHATLYWYQQILGQGPKLLIQFQNNGVVDDSQLPKDRFSAERLKGVDSTLKIQPAKLEDSAVYLCASSSLISSGNTIYFGEGSWLTVV.

The chain couples TRBV19 to TRBJ1-5, with a tentative D call TRBD1 (5 bases). The CDR3 sequence is 16 residues long. Germline CDR1 is LNHDA and CDR2 is SQIVND (reference sequence). V was shortened by 3 bases and J by 0 bases, with 12 bases between the two germline ends. The CDR3: CASSMGQLYSNQPQHF. Here the CDR3 DNA reads TGTGCCAGTAGTATGGGGCAGTTATATAGCAATCAGCCCCAGCATTTT.

The rearrangement links TRBV7-2 to TRBJ2-2; 8 nucleotides align to TRBD1. The germline V gene encodes CDR1 SGHTA and CDR2 FQGNSA. V lost 6 bases to trimming and J lost 5 bases; unmatched junction nucleotides: 2. The CDR3 has 13 amino acids. The CDR3 region is CASSRQGTGELFF. CDR3 coding DNA: TGTGCCAGCAGTCGACAGGGGACCGGGGAGCTGTTTTTT. The full variable domain, rest sourced from reference TRBV7-2 and TRBJ2-2, is GAGVSQSPSNKVTEKGKDVELRCDPISGHTALYWYRQSLGQGLEFLIYFQGNSAPDKSGLPSDRFSAERTGGSVSTLTIQRTQQEDSAVYLCASSRQGTGELFFGEGSRLTVL.

The chain combines TRBV7-9 with TRBJ1-3, with a weak D call TRBD1 (6 bases). The germline gives CDR1 SEHNR, CDR2 FQNEAQ (reference sequence). The CDR3 totals 13 residues. V was pared by 7 bases and J by 6 bases, with 13 bases between. CDR3 nucleotide sequence: TGTGCCAGCACCAGGGACACCTTAAACACCATATATTTT. Its translation: CASTRDTLNTIYF.

The chain employs TRBV5-4 and TRBJ2-7; 7 bases agree with TRBD1. Germline V lookup: CDR1 SGHNT, CDR2 YYREEE (reference sequence). The junction had 5 bases not matched to a gene; V was cut back by 3 bases and J by 2 bases. The length of the CDR3 is 14 residues. This CDR3 reads CASSSTTGTYEQYF. The CDR3 region has the DNA TGTGCCAGCAGCTCCACGACAGGGACCTACGAGCAGTACTTC.

This chain connects TRBV7-9 to TRBJ2-3, with 10 positions matching TRBD2. Germline CDR1 and CDR2: SEHNR and FQNEAQ (reference sequence). The CDR3 totals 14 residues. V lost 8 bases to trimming and J lost 5 bases; unmatched junction nucleotides: 7. The CDR3 DNA reads TGTGCCAGCTCCTGGGCTAGCGGGAGAGATACGCAGTATTTT. It yields the protein CASSWASGRDTQYF.

The CDR3: CASSLGDRGLAEAFF. The CDR3 DNA reads TGTGCCAGCAGCTTGGGGGACAGGGGGCTCGCTGAAGCTTTCTTT. This chain links TRBV5-8 with TRBJ1-1; TRBD1 matches at 12 bases. V shed 0 bases, J shed 6 bases, and the junction held 3 bases outside the gene matches. Germline CDR1 is SGHTS and CDR2 is YDEGEE. This CDR3 has 15 amino acids.

This chain connects TRBV5-8 to TRBJ2-7; D perhaps matches TRBD1 (7 bases). This CDR3 spans 13 amino acids. Deletions cut 7 bases from V and 6 bases from J, with 17 bases between. Germline V gives CDR1 SGHTS, CDR2 YDEGEE. The CDR3 sequence: CASGNRGGGEQYF. The CDR3 DNA reads TGTGCCAGCGGAAACAGGGGAGGTGGCGAGCAGTACTTC.